This is a list of T cell receptor beta chains from one sample in a study of tumor-infiltrating lymphocytes in primary liver carcinoma. Via MiXCR, TCRdb re-called the multiplex PCR reads, giving one row per CDR3 protein. Among tens of thousands of distinct CDR3 sequences listed, over 60% were seen once. Sequenced input: liver tumor tissue from sampling region 1. The receptors shown here come from a man in his forties or fifties with primary liver carcinoma and hepatitis B virus infection. Each CDR3 is given with its conserved first and last residue. Fields, in order: D gene, CDR3 length, V gene, clone size, J gene, CDR3 DNA, CDR3 protein. D genes are given only for firm matches. The size entry is marked missing in some rows and otherwise reads once, few, many or a size class.

NA	16	TRBV5-5	once	TRBJ1-5	TGTACCAGCAGCTTCAACGGCCCGGGGAGCAACCAGCCCCAGCATTTT	CTSSFNGPGSNQPQHF
NA	15	TRBV10-3	NA	TRBJ1-5	TGTGCCATCAGTGAGTCGACAAGGGGCGCTCAGCCCCAGCATTTT	CAISESTRGAQPQHF
NA	13	TRBV11-2	NA	TRBJ1-2	TGTGCCAGCAGCTTAGAGGGGAACAATGGCTATGCCTTC	CASSLEGNNGYAF
TRBD2	15	TRBV7-8	NA	TRBJ2-1	TGTGCCAACAGCTTAGCGCTAGCGGGAGTACACGAGCAGTTCTTC	CANSLALAGVHEQFF
NA	14	TRBV7-2	NA	TRBJ1-1	TGCGCCAGCAGCTTAAGTGGGGTGAACACTGAAGCTGTCTTT	CASSLSGVNTEAVF
NA	14	TRBV19	few	TRBJ2-7	TGTGCCAGGAGGGCGGCGGGAAACGCTTACGAGCAGTACTTC	CARRAAGNAYEQYF
TRBD1	13	TRBV6-1	NA	TRBJ2-3	TGTGCCAGTATCCGACAGGGGGGAGATACGCAGTATTTT	CASIRQGGDTQYF
TRBD2	14	TRBV4-2	NA	TRBJ2-7	TGTGTCAGCAGCCAAGCGGGGAACTTGACCCTGTTTTCCTTC	CVSSQAGNLTLFSF
NA	15	TRBV11-2	NA	TRBJ2-3	TGTGCCAGCAGCTTAGTACCGGGAGAGGGTGATACGCAGTATTTT	CASSLVPGEGDTQYF
TRBD1	15	TRBV11-2	NA	TRBJ1-3	TGCGTCAGCAGCCCTGTGGACAGGGGGCTAAACACCATATATTTT	CVSSPVDRGLNTIYF
NA	12	TRBV11-2	NA	TRBJ2-1	TGTGCCAGTAGCCCGAGGTACAATGAGCAGTTCTTC	CASSPRYNEQFF
NA	15	TRBV6-6	once	TRBJ2-3	TGTGCCAGCAGTTTGGGGGGATTTAGTACAGATACGCAGTATTTT	CASSLGGFSTDTQYF
TRBD2	17	TRBV6-2/TRBV6-3	many	TRBJ2-1	TGTGCCAGCAGTGACCCAACTAGCGGGAGAACCTACAATGAGCAGTTCTTC	CASSDPTSGRTYNEQFF
NA	15	TRBV12-3/TRBV12-4	NA	TRBJ1-2	TGTGCCATCAGTCCTCGGGGACGGACTAACTATGACTACACCTTC	CAISPRGRTNYDYTF
TRBD2	15	TRBV12-3/TRBV12-4	NA	TRBJ2-5	TGTGCCAGCACTCCCGGGACTAGCGGGAAGGAGACCCAGTACTTC	CASTPGTSGKETQYF
NA	15	TRBV5-8	many	TRBJ1-5	TGTGCCAGCAGCTTGGAAGGGACGGGTCATCAGCCCCAGCATTTT	CASSLEGTGHQPQHF
NA	12	TRBV28	NA	TRBJ1-4	TGTGCCAACAGCCTAGGGACAAGCCTACTGTTTTTT	CANSLGTSLLFF
NA	12	TRBV28	NA	TRBJ1-2	TGTGCCAGCAGTGTCCTAAACTATGGCTACAGCTTC	CASSVLNYGYSF
NA	14	TRBV11-2	once	TRBJ2-3	TGTGCCGGAGGGGCATGGGAGCCCGCGTATACGCAGTATTTT	CAGGAWEPAYTQYF
TRBD2	16	TRBV10-2	many	TRBJ2-5	TGCGCCAGCAGTAACGGGACTAGCGGGTTTGGGGGGACCCAGTACTTC	CASSNGTSGFGGTQYF
NA	16	TRBV11-2	NA	TRBJ2-3	TGTGGCAGCAGCTTAGATGTGGGGAGTCTCACAGATACGCAGTATTTT	CGSSLDVGSLTDTQYF
TRBD2	15	TRBV10-3	NA	TRBJ2-1	TGTACCATCAGCGGGGTCCCGGGACTAGTCGGTGAGCAGTGCTTC	CTISGVPGLVGEQCF
NA	14	TRBV29-1	NA	TRBJ2-3	TGCAGCGTTGAAGTTACTTCCGGCACAGATACGCAGTATTTT	CSVEVTSGTDTQYF
NA	13	TRBV11-2	NA	TRBJ1-2	TGTGCAAGCGGCTTAGAGGGGAACTATGGATACACCTTC	CASGLEGNYGYTF
TRBD1	15	TRBV4-2	NA	TRBJ2-3	TGTGCCAACAGCCAAGGACAGGGGGATTTGGATACGCAGTATTTC	CANSQGQGDLDTQYF
TRBD1	15	TRBV12-3/TRBV12-4	NA	TRBJ1-1	TGTGCCAGCAGTGCTAATTGGGACAGGGGGCGATGGGGTTTCTTT	CASSANWDRGRWGFF
TRBD2	17	TRBV11-2	NA	TRBJ2-5	TGTGCCAGCAGCTTAGGCATCTTAGCGGGGGGAAAAGAGACCCAGTACTTC	CASSLGILAGGKETQYF